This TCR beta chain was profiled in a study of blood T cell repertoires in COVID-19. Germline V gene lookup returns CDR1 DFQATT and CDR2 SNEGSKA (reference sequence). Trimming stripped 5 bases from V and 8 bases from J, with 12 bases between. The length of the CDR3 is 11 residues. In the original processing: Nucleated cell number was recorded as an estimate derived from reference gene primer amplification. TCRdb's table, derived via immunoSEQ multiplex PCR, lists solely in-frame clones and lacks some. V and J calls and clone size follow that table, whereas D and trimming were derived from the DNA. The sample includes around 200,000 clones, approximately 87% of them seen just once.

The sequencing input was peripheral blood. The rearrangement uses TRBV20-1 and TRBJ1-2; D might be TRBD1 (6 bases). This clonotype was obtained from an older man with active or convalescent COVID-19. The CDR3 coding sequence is TGCAGTGCTCTCAGGGGTTTCGGCTACACCTTC. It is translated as CSALRGFGYTF.